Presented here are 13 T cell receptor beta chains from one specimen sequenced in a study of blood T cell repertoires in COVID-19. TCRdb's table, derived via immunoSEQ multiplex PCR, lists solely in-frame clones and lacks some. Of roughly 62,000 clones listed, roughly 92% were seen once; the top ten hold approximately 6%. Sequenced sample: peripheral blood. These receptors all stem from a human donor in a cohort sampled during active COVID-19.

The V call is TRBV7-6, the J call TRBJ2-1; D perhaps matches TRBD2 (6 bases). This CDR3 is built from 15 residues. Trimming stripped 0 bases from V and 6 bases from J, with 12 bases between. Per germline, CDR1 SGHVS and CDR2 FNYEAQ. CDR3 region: CASSLASGTFNEQFF. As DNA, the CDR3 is TGTGCCAGCAGCTTAGCTAGCGGAACTTTCAATGAGCAGTTCTTC.

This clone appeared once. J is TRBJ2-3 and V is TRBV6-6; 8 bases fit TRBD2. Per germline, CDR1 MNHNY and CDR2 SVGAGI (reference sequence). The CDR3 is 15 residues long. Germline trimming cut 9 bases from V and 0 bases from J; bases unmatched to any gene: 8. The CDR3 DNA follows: TGTGCCAGTACCGGGACTAGGTCTAGCACAGATACGCAGTATTTT. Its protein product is CASTGTRSSTDTQYF.

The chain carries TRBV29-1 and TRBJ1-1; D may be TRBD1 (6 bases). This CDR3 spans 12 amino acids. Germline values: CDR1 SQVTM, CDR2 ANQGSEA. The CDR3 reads CSIQQGSFEAFF. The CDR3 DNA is TGCAGTATCCAACAGGGATCATTTGAAGCTTTCTTT.

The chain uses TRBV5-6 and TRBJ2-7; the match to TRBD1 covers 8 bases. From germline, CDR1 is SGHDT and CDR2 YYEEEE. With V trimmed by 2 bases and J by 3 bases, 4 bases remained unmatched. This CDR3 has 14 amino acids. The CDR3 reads CASSLGTGGYEQYF. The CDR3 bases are TGTGCCAGCAGCTTAGGGACAGGAGGCTACGAGCAGTACTTC.

The CDR3 spells CASSSHQQGAVGGYTF. The CDR3 DNA sequence: TGTGCCAGCAGCTCCCACCAACAGGGGGCGGTGGGTGGCTACACCTTC. The chain uses TRBV7-2 and TRBJ1-2; 9 nucleotides align to TRBD1. The V segment lost 4 bases and the J segment 7 bases; nucleotides outside the gene matches: 13. The V gene's germline CDR1 is SGHTA and CDR2 FQGNSA. This CDR3 spans 16 amino acids.

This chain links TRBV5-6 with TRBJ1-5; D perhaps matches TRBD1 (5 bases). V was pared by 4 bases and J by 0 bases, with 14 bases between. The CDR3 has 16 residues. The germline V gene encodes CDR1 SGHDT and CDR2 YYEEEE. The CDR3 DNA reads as TGTGCCAGCAGCCGGGGGGTGGAGCCTAGCAATCAGCCCCAGCATTTT. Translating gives CASSRGVEPSNQPQHF.

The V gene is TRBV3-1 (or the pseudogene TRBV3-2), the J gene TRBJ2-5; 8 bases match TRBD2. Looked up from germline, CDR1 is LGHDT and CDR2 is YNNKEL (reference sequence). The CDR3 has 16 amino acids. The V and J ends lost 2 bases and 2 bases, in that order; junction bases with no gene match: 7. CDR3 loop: CASSQWASGSQETQYF. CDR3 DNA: TGTGCCAGCAGCCAATGGGCTAGCGGGTCGCAAGAGACCCAGTACTTC.

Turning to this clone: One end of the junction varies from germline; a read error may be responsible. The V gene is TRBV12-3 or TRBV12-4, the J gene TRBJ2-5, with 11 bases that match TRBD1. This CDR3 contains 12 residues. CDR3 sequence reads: CAGRDRGETQYF. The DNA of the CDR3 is TGTGCCGGCAGGGACAGGGGGGAGACCCAGTACTTC.

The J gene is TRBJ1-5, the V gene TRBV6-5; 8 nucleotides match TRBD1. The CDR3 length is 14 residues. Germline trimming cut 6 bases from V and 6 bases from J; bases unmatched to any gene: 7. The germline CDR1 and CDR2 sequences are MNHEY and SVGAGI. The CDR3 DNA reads TGTGCCAGCAGCCAGGGGGCGGGAGTTCAGCCCCAGCATTTT. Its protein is CASSQGAGVQPQHF.

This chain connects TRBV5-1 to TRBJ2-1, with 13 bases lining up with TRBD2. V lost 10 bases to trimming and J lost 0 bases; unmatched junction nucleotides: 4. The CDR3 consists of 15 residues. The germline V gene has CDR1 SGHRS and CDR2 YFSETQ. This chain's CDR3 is CASGLAGASYNEQFF. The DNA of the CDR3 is TGCGCCTCCGGACTAGCGGGGGCCTCCTACAATGAGCAGTTCTTC.

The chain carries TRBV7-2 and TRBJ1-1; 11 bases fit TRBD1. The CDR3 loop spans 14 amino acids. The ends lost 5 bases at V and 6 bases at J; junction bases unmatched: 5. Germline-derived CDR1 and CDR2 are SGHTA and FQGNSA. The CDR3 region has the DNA TGTGCCAGCAGCGGAGGACAGGGGGCGGCTGAAGCTTTCTTT. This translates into CASSGGQGAAEAFF.

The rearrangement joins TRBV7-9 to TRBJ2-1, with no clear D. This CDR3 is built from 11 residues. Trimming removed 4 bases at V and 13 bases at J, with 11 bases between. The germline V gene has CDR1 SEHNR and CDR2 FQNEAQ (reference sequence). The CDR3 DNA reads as TGTGCCAGCAGCTCCCAGGATTTACAGTTCTTC. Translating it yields CASSSQDLQFF.

The DNA of the CDR3 is TGTGCCAGTAGTATAATGGTGGCGAACACTGAAGCTTTCTTT. It is translated as CASSIMVANTEAFF. The V call is TRBV19, the J call TRBJ1-1; D is undetermined. This CDR3 is 14 amino acids long. Trimming pared 2 bases from V and 1 base from J, leaving 8 bases between. Germline loops: CDR1 LNHDA, CDR2 SQIVND (reference sequence).